One sample yielded the 3 T cell receptor beta chains listed below, sequenced in a study of blood T cell repertoires in COVID-19. Assay used: immunoSEQ multiplex PCR; TCRdb lists only in-frame clones, some missing. The sample contains tens of thousands of clones, around 82% of which appear only once. The sample consisted of peripheral blood. The receptors derive from a human donor in a cohort sampled during active COVID-19.

The V gene is TRBV7-9, the J gene TRBJ2-5; maybe TRBD1 (6 bases). Germline V lookup: CDR1 SEHNR, CDR2 FQNEAQ (reference sequence). This CDR3 spans 13 amino acids. V lost 6 bases and J lost 1, with 9 bases in between. The CDR3 protein is CASRWDTQETQYF. CDR3 coding DNA: TGTGCCAGCAGGTGGGACACCCAAGAGACCCAGTACTTC.

The CDR3 DNA follows: TGTGCCAGCAGCGTTAGCGGCGGCACAGATACGCAGTATTTT. Translated: CASSVSGGTDTQYF. The V call is TRBV9, the J call TRBJ2-3; tentatively, D is TRBD2 (6 bases). Germline CDR1 reads SGDLS; CDR2 reads YYNGEE. CDR3 size: 14 residues. Trimming left V 2 bases short and J 1 base short, with 8 bases between.

As regards this clone: The junction shows a germline mismatch at one end, possibly a read error. The chain links TRBV7-7 to TRBJ2-2; possible D gene TRBD2, 5 bases. Germline V gene sequence: CDR1 SSHAT, CDR2 FNYEAQ (reference sequence). This CDR3 spans 13 amino acids. The CDR3 sequence is CASSLVGAGELFF. CDR3 nucleotide sequence: TGTGCTAGCAGCTTAGTGGGAGCCGGGGAGCTGTTTTTT. The full variable domain, in which reference TRBV7-7 and TRBJ2-2 provide the parts outside the CDR3, is GAGVSQSPRYKVTKRGQDVTLRCDPISSHATLYWYQQALGQGPEFLTYFNYEAQPDKSGLPSDRFSAERPEGSISTLTIQRTEQRDSAMYRCASSLVGAGELFFGEGSRLTVL.